The source of this T cell receptor (beta chain) is a study of CXCR3-negative and CXCR3-positive naive CD8 T cells. Study observations and caveats: TRB CDR3 properties indicated TCR strength, while surface CD5 was similar across naive subsets. Comparison of naive cells showed more hydrophobic TRB CDR3s in CXCR3-positive than in CXCR3-negative naive cells.

UMI-labeled TRB cDNA libraries were prepared by 5' RACE. TCRdb reworked the 5' RACE reads into one entry per CDR3 protein, no DNA. Its table lists 45,000 to 65,000 distinct CDR3 sequences. CD45RO-CCR7+CD27+CD95- expression identified naive CD8+ T cells. This CDR3 has 14 residues. The germline CDR1 and CDR2 sequences are MNHEY and SVGEGT. About this clonotype itself: The antigen is unknown.

The clonotype was recovered from a human donor in good health. Some clones in this sample may be carry-over from other donors' samples. Sequencing was done on a sample of naive CXCR3- CD8+ T cells from blood. The subset here: CD45RO-CCR7+CD27+CD95- naive CD8+ T cells lacking CXCR3 (TNR3-). This chain uses TRBV6-2 or TRBV6-3 with TRBJ2-7; TCRdb's D call, TRBD1, is unchecked because there is no DNA. CDR3 region: CASSYLGATYEQYF.